This T cell receptor beta chain was observed in a study of blood T cell repertoires in COVID-19. Study as a whole: Acute and convalescent COVID-19 samples came from the United States, Italy and Spain.

Source study methods: Scientists estimated how many nucleated cells there were by amplifying reference gene primers. Repertoires were generated with immunoSEQ multiplex PCR, while TCRdb's copy carries only in-frame clones and drops some. The DNA gave D and trimming, while V, J and clone size come from that table. The table includes approximately 210,000 clones, over 80% detected once. The TCR originated in a woman between 65 and 79 years old with active or convalescent COVID-19. The specimen sequenced was peripheral blood.

CDR3 nucleotides: TGTGCCAGTAGCCCAGGGGTGAGTCAGCCCCAGCATTTT. It specifies CASSPGVSQPQHF. This chain connects TRBV19 to TRBJ1-5, with TRBD1 as a possible D gene (6 bases). In germline, CDR1 is LNHDA, CDR2 SQIVND (reference sequence). The CDR3 spans 13 residues. V lost 6 bases to trimming and J lost 6 bases, with 12 bases between them.